This T cell receptor beta chain is drawn from a study of vaccination and CD4 T cells after COVID-19. The germline V gene encodes CDR1 DFQATT and CDR2 SNEGSKA (reference sequence). V was pared by 6 bases and J by 9 bases, with 15 bases between. The CDR3 runs to 13 residues. As to treatment: approximately 9-day PBMC culture with coronavirus spike peptide pools or control peptides (ViraFEST assay). Sequencing of the DNA from cultured CD4+ T cells was carried out with the Oncomine TCR Beta short-read assay. TCRdb analysed the PCR reads with MiXCR anew, one entry per CDR3 protein. The sample carries just over 15,000 distinct CDR3 sequences, about 39% recorded once. This clonotype was seen only a few times. Its cognate antigen is unknown.

The sequences come from CD4+ T cells from blood, cultured in vitro, collected before SARS-CoV-2 vaccination. This chain joins TRBV20-1 and TRBJ1-6; possibly TRBD1 for D (6 bases). This receptor was obtained from a human donor who had recovered from COVID-19. The CDR3: CSASGQGSSPLHF. CDR3 DNA sequence: TGCAGTGCGAGCGGGCAGGGGAGTTCACCCCTCCACTTT.